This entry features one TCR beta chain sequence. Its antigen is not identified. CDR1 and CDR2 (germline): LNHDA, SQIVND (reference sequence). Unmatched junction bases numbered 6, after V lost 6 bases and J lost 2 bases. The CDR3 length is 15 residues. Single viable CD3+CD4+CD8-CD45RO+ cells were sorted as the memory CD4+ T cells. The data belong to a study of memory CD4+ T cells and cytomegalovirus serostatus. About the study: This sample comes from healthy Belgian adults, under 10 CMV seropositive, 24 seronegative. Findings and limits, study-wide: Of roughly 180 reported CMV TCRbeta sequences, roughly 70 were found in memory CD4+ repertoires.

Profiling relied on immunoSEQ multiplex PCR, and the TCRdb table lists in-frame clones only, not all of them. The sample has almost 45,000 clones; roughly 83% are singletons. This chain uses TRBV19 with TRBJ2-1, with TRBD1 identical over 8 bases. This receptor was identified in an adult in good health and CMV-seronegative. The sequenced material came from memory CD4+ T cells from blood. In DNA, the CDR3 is TGTGCCAGTAGCATCACGACAGGGGCCTACAATGAGCAGTTCTTC. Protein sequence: CASSITTGAYNEQFF. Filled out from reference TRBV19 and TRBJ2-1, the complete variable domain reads DGGITQSPKYLFRKEGQNVTLSCEQNLNHDAMYWYRQDPGQGLRLIYYSQIVNDFQKGDIAEGYSVSREKKESFPLTVTSAQKNPTAFYLCASSITTGAYNEQFFGPGTRLTVL.